This T cell receptor (beta chain) was sequenced in a study of cytotoxic CD8 clonotypes in ibrutinib-treated CLL. On the study more broadly: The subjects consisted of about 10 relapsed/refractory and roughly 15 treatment-naive individuals, with 17 to 18 IGHV unmutated. After a median around 11 months on treatment (6 to 36), response samples were drawn. Study findings and constraints: Among the clonotypes, public ones were uncommon and contracted or held stable on treatment.

TCRdb keeps only in-frame clones here, not all; method: immunoSEQ multiplex PCR. The top ten hold 20% to 25% of the sample, which has roughly 45,000 clones, 60% to 70% seen once. Note on this clone: Its target is unknown.

This CDR3 has 15 amino acids. The junction had 7 bases not matched to a gene; V was cut back by 6 bases and J by 0 bases. Germline V gives CDR1 KGHSH, CDR2 LQKENI. The chain links TRBV18 to TRBJ2-7; TRBD1 matches 8 bases. The TCR comes from a human donor with chronic lymphocytic leukemia. The sequenced sample was PBMCs, obtained after 24 months of ibrutinib treatment. CDR3 residues: CASSRRDRSSYEQYF. The CDR3 nucleotides are TGTGCCAGCTCCCGCCGGGACAGGAGCTCCTACGAGCAGTACTTC.